This TCR beta chain was identified during a study of Ad26.COV2.S vaccination and SARS-CoV-2 variants. Study results and caveats: Reports say spike-specific CD8+ and CD4+ T cell responses covered substantial breadth after vaccination. Placebo recipients and vaccine recipients were similar in non-spike TCR breadth.

The V and J ends lost 4 bases and 8 bases respectively, with 19 bases between them. This CDR3 is 15 amino acids long. The germline CDR1 and CDR2 sequences are SGHRS and YFSETQ. The protocol was immunoSEQ multiplex PCR, while the TCRdb copy is restricted to in-frame clones and leaves out a portion. The sample contains 440,000 or so clones, 90% of which appear only once. Treatment specified: approximately 18 received Ad26.COV2.S at low or high dose, single or two shots; several received placebo; per-sample allocation not given. Material that was analyzed had been drawn on day 63 after the first vaccine or placebo injection. At a Boston site, the person donating was an adult of 18-55 years. The administered vaccine (an Ad26 vector) expressed Wuhan-strain SARS-CoV-2 spike. Details on this clone: Its cognate antigen is unknown.

The chain employs TRBV5-1 and TRBJ2-1, with D possibly matching TRBD2 (6 bases). The input for sequencing was peripheral blood, taken in a trial of Ad26.COV2.S vaccine versus placebo. This sequence originates from a person aged 18-60 years who received the Ad26.COV2.S COVID-19 vaccine or a placebo. The CDR3 coding sequence is TGCGCCAGCAGCCCCCAAGCAGGACTATCCGATGAGCAGTTCTTC. It codes for CASSPQAGLSDEQFF.